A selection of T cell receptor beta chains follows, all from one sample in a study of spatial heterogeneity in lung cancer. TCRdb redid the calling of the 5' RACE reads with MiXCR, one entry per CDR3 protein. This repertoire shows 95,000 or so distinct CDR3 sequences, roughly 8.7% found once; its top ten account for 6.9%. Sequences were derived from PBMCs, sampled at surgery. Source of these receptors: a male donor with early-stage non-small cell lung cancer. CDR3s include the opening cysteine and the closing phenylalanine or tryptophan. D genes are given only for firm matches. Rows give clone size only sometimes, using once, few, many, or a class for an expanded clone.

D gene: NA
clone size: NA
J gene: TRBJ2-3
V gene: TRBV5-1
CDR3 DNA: TGCGCCAGCAGCATTCCACAGGGTCGGAGCACAGATACGCAGTATTTT
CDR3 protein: CASSIPQGRSTDTQYF

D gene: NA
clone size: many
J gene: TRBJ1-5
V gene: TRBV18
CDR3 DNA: TGTGCCAGCTCTCGGGACACCGGGCACAATCAGCCCCAGCATTTT
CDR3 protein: CASSRDTGHNQPQHF

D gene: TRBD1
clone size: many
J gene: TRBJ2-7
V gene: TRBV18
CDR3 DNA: TGTGCCAGCTCACCCGGACAGGGGGCCTACGAGCAGTACTTC
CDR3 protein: CASSPGQGAYEQYF

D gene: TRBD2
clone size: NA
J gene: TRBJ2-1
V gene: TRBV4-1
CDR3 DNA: TGCGCCAGCAGCCAAGATTTTGGCGGGGGGCAATACAATGAGCAGTTCTTC
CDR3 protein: CASSQDFGGGQYNEQFF

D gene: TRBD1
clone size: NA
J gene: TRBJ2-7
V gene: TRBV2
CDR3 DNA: TGTGCCAAAGGACAGGGGGGACCCTACGAGCAGTACTTC
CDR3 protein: CAKGQGGPYEQYF

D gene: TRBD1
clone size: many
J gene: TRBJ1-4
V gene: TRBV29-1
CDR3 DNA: TGCAGCGTTGACCTCGGACAGGGAGAAGTTGAAAAACTGTTTTTT
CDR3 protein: CSVDLGQGEVEKLFF

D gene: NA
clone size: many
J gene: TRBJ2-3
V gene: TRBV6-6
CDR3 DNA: TGTGCCAGCAGTCCCCGGGACGTTACAGATACGCAGTATTTT
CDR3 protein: CASSPRDVTDTQYF

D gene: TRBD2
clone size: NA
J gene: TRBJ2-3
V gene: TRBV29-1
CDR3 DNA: TGCAGCGTTAAGGGGACTAGCGGGAGCCACTCTAGCACAGATACGCAGTATTTT
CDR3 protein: CSVKGTSGSHSSTDTQYF

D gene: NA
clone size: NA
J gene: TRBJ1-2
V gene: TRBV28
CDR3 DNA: TGTGCCAGCAGCTGGCCACGTTCTAACTATGGCTACACCTTC
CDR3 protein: CASSWPRSNYGYTF

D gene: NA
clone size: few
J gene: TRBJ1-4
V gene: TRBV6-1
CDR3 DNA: TGTGCCAGCAGTGAAGCCGGGCAGGGGAATGAAAAACTGTTTTTT
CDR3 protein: CASSEAGQGNEKLFF

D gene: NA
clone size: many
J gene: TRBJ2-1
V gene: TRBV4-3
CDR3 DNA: TGCGCCAGCAGCCTCGAGGCAGGCAATGAGCAGTTCTTC
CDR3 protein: CASSLEAGNEQFF

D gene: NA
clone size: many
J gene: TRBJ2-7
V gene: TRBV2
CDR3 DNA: TGTGCCAGCTCGGGACTCACCTACGAGCAGTACTTC
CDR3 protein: CASSGLTYEQYF

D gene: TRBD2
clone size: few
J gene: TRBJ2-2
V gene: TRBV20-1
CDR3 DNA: TGCAGTGCTAGAGTCCAGACTAGCGGGGGAACCGGGGAGCTGTTTTTT
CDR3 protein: CSARVQTSGGTGELFF

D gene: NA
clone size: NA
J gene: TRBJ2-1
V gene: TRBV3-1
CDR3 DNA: TGTGCCAGCAGCCAAGAAAAGAAGGGGTTCATCTCCTACAATGAGCAGTTCTTC
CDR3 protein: CASSQEKKGFISYNEQFF

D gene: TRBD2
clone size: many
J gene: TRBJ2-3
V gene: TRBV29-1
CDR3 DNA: TGCAGCGTTGGCCTATCGGGAGGTACGCAGTATTTT
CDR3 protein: CSVGLSGGTQYF

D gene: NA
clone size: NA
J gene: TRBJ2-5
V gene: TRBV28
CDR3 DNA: TGTGCCAGCAGTTCGCTGACTACGACGGGCGCAGGCGGGCAAGAGACCCAGTACTTC
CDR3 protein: CASSSLTTTGAGGQETQYF

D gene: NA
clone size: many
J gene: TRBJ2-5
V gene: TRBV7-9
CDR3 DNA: TGTGCCAGCAGCTTCGGAGAGACCCAGTACTTC
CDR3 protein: CASSFGETQYF

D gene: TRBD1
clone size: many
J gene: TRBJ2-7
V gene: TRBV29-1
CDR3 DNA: TGCAGCGCCACGGGACAGGGGGACGAGCAGTACTTC
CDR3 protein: CSATGQGDEQYF

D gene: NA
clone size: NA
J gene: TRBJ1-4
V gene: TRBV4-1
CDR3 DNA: TGCGCCAGCAGCCAAGAGGGGACCCGTAATGAAAAACTGTTTTTT
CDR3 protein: CASSQEGTRNEKLFF

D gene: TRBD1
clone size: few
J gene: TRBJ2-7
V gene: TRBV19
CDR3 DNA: TGTGCCAGTAGTAGGGGGACAGGGGCCTCCGAGCAGTACTTC
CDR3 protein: CASSRGTGASEQYF

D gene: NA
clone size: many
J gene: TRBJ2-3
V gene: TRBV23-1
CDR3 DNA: TGCGCCAGCATTGAGTCCGGGACGGAGGACATAGCACGTTATACGCAGTATTTT
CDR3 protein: CASIESGTEDIARYTQYF

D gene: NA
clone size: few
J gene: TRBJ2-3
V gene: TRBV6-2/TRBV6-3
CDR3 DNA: TGTGCCAGCAGTACAAGGACGAGTAAATCAGATACGCAGTATTTT
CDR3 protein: CASSTRTSKSDTQYF

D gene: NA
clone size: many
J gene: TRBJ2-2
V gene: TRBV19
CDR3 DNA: TGTGCCAGTAGTATAGGAGTTACCGGGGAGCTGTTTTTT
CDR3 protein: CASSIGVTGELFF

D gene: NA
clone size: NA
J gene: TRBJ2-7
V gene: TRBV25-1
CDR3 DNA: TGTGCCAGCAGTGGCGTGTGGGGGAGTATGGGAGGCGAGCAGTACTTC
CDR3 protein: CASSGVWGSMGGEQYF

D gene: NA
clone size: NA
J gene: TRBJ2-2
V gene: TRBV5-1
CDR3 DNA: TGCGCCAGCAGCCCCGGGACCCACACCGGGGAGCTGTTTTTT
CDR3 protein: CASSPGTHTGELFF

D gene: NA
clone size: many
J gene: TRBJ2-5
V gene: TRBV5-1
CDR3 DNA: TGCGCCAGCAGCCGGACACACCTAGAGACCCAGTACTTC
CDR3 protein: CASSRTHLETQYF

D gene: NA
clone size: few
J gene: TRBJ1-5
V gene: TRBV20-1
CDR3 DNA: TGCAGTGCTAGCCCGGACAGAAATAATCAGCCCCAGCATTTT
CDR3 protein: CSASPDRNNQPQHF

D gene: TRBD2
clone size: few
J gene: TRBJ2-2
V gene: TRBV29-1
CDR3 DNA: TGCAGCGCAGGGACTAGCGGGAACACCGGGGAGCTGTTTTTT
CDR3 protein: CSAGTSGNTGELFF

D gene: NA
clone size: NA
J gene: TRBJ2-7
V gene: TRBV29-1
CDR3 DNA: TGCAGCGTGGCGGGACGGCTGGGGGGAGAGCAGTACTTC
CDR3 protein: CSVAGRLGGEQYF

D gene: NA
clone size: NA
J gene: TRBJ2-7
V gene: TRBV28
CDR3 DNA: TGTGCCAGCAGTTTGGGGGCCCCGAGGGACGAGCAGTACTTC
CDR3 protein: CASSLGAPRDEQYF

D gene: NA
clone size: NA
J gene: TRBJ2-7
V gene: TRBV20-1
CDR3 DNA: TGCAGTGCTAGAGCTGACGAATACGAGCAGTACTTC
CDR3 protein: CSARADEYEQYF

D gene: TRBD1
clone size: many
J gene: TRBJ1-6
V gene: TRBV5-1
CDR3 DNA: TGCGCCAGCAGCTTGGAGACAGGGGGCATTTCACCCCTCCACTTT
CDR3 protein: CASSLETGGISPLHF

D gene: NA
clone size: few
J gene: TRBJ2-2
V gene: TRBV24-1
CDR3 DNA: TGTGCCACCAGTGATTCCGCTTGGGGACACCCGAACACCGGGGAGCTGTTTTTT
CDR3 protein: CATSDSAWGHPNTGELFF

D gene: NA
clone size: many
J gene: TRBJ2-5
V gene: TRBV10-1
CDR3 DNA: TGCGCCAGCAGCCCCCCGGACCAACAACGGGAGACCCAGTACTTC
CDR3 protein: CASSPPDQQRETQYF

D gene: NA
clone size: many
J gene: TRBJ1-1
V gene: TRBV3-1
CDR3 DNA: TGTGCCAGCAGCCAAGTAGGGTCTGAAGCTTTCTTT
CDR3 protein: CASSQVGSEAFF

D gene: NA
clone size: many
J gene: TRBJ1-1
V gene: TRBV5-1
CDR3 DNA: TGCGCCAGCAGCTTCACAGGGAACACTGAAGCTTTCTTT
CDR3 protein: CASSFTGNTEAFF

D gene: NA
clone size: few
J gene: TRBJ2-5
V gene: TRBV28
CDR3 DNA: TGTGCCAGCATCCACCTAGGAGAAGAGACCCAGTACTTC
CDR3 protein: CASIHLGEETQYF

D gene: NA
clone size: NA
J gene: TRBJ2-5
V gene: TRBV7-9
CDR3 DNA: TGTGCCAGCAGCTTAACCCAAGGAGAGACCCAGTACTTC
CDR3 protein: CASSLTQGETQYF

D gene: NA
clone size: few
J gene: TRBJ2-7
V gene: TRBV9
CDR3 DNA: TGTGCCAGCAGCCCCCTGACTAGTGCCTACGAGCAGTACTTC
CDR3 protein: CASSPLTSAYEQYF

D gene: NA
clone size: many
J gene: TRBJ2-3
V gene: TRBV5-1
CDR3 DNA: TGCGCCAGCAGCTTACCCACAGATACGCAGTATTTT
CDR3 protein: CASSLPTDTQYF

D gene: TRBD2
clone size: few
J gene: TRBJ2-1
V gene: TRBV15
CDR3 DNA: TGTGCCACCAGCGGGCGGGGGGCCGTCTACAATGAGCAGTTCTTC
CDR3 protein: CATSGRGAVYNEQFF